This TCR beta chain was observed in a study of tumor-infiltrating lymphocytes in localized non-small cell lung cancer. Across the study: Several tumor histologies, both smoking statuses, and some post-neoadjuvant chemotherapy samples were included.

This clone was found once. TCRdb keeps only in-frame clones here, not all; method: immunoSEQ multiplex PCR. Of over 5,500 clones listed, roughly 58% are singletons. Germline V gene sequence: CDR1 SQVTM, CDR2 ANQGSEA. The CDR3 runs 18 residues. Trimming shortened V by 2 bases and J by 5 bases, and 28 bases separated the two germline ends. The sequence was obtained from a human donor with non-small cell lung cancer. Specimen: lung tumor tissue. The chain recombines TRBV29-1 with TRBJ2-7; possible D gene TRBD2, 7 bases. CDR3 coding DNA: TGCAGCGTTGAATCCCCCGGGCAGGGGATCGGACTAGTCGACGAGCAGTACTTC. This codes for CSVESPGQGIGLVDEQYF.